This T cell receptor (beta chain) was sequenced for a study of T cell responses to AZD1222 COVID-19 vaccine. The study, taken as a whole, reports: The peak T cell response came first, and repertoires were sampled only after it.

Trimming cost V 6 bases and J 5 bases; bases outside gene matches: 9. CDR3 length: 14 residues. Germline V CDR1 and CDR2: MNHEY, SVGAGI. Assay: immunoSEQ multiplex PCR; the TCRdb copy retains only in-frame clones and omits some. The sample yields tens of thousands of clones, 89% seen once. Note on this clone: Its antigen is unidentified.

The TCR was taken from an adult who received the AZD1222 COVID-19 vaccine. Sequences were derived from peripheral blood, sampled 28 days after the second AZD1222 dose. The chain employs TRBV6-5 and TRBJ2-7, with 8 bases identical to TRBD2. The CDR3 region is CASRERGLSDEQYF. The CDR3 DNA is TGTGCCAGCAGGGAGCGGGGGCTGAGCGACGAGCAGTACTTC.